Each of the 9 T cell receptor beta chains below was sequenced from the same sample in a study of CD8 T cells in ankylosing spondylitis (dated by TCRdb to the late 2010s). What the research found in general, with its limitations: A TCR beta motif of about eight highly homologous amino acid variants appeared characteristic of blood from ankylosing spondylitis patients.

Library method: 5' RACE. Instrument on record: Illumina HiSeq 2500. The public reads were reprocessed in TCRdb via fastp at Q25 and MiXCR, keeping in-frame beta chains. Each entry is one CDR3 protein sequence, shown with its most common DNA and genes. Across this sample there are fewer than 400,000 distinct CDR3 sequences, with more than 20% seen only once. Of the sample, about 16% falls within the top ten clones. What these receptors recognize is not known. Sequenced: blood, either unsorted or a sorted T cell fraction (not recorded which). The receptor source for this set is a male donor with ankylosing spondylitis.

There are a few counts of this clonotype. This chain's CDR3 is CASSRTQGRGTGELFF. Written as DNA, the CDR3 is TGTGCCAGCAGTAGAACCCAGGGCCGTGGCACCGGGGAGCTGTTTTTT. V usage is TRBV6-1 and J usage is TRBJ2-2, with D possibly TRBD1 on 5 matching bases. This CDR3 has 16 residues. The V and J ends lost 5 bases and 4 bases respectively, with 17 bases between them. From germline, CDR1 is MNHNS and CDR2 SASEGT.

The table lists this clonotype with a few counts. This chain uses TRBV15 with TRBJ2-1, with TRBD2 matching 8 bases. CDR3 length: 16 residues. Losses at the gene ends were 0 bases for V and 5 bases for J; bases not matched to a gene: 6. Germline V gives CDR1 LNHNV, CDR2 YYDKDF (reference sequence). This chain's CDR3 is CATSRDLGRGHNEQFF. For the CDR3, the DNA is TGTGCCACCAGCAGAGATCTCGGGAGGGGACACAATGAGCAGTTCTTC.

The chain combines TRBV7-8 with TRBJ2-5, with a possible D match to TRBD2 (5 bases). This CDR3 comprises 14 residues. The V gene's germline CDR1 is SGHVS and CDR2 FQNEAQ. Trimming cost V 3 bases and J 1 base, with 9 bases left between them. The chain's CDR3 is CASSFVAFQETQYF. The CDR3 DNA reads TGTGCCAGCAGCTTCGTAGCGTTCCAAGAGACCCAGTACTTC. Full variable domain (missing parts from reference TRBV7-8 and TRBJ2-5): GAGVSQSPRYKVAKRGQDVALRCDPISGHVSLFWYQQALGQGPEFLTYFQNEAQLDKSGLPSDRFFAERPEGSVSTLKIQRTQQEDSAVYLCASSFVAFQETQYFGPGTRLLVL.

Concerning this clonotype: The junction departs from the called germline gene at one end, perhaps through a read error. This chain connects TRBV29-1 to TRBJ2-5, with D possibly called TRBD1 or TRBD2 (5 bases each). Germline lookup yields CDR1 SQVTM and CDR2 ANQGSEA. This CDR3 comprises 10 residues. CDR3 sequence (DNA): TGCAGCGTTGATCGGGACCGGACGAACTTC. This gives the protein CSVDRDRTNF.

The chain links TRBV10-3 to TRBJ2-1; TRBD2 agrees at 7 bases. Per germline, CDR1 ENHRY and CDR2 SYGVKD. V lost 7 bases, J lost 2 bases, and 14 bases stayed unmatched. This CDR3 is built from 17 residues. Here the CDR3 reads CAITPGRGGSAYNEQFF. CDR3 nucleotide sequence: TGTGCCATCACCCCGGGGAGGGGCGGTTCGGCCTACAATGAGCAGTTCTTC.

This clonotype was detected a few times. The chain has TRBV24-1 and TRBJ2-3; 7 nucleotides agree with TRBD2. CDR1 is KGHDR and CDR2 is SFDVKD in the germline V gene. V lost 8 bases and J lost 0; bases outside the gene matches: 4. The CDR3 length is 14 residues. The DNA of the CDR3 is TGTGCCACCACCCCCGGGGGGAGCACAGATACGCAGTATTTT. It specifies CATTPGGSTDTQYF.

The rearrangement joins TRBV11-2 to TRBJ2-1, with 9 bases matching TRBD2. The CDR3 length is 12 residues. Germline CDR1 is SGHAT and CDR2 is FQNNGV. V shed 8 bases, J shed 12 bases, and the junction held 8 bases outside the gene matches. The CDR3 sequence is CASSSGAPGQFF. The DNA for the CDR3 is TGTGCCAGCTCTAGCGGGGCCCCCGGGCAGTTCTTC.

This clonotype was recorded many times. The chain recombines TRBV29-1 with TRBJ2-2; D remains ambiguous. Per the germline V gene, CDR1 is SQVTM and CDR2 is ANQGSEA. CDR3 length: 13 residues. The V end lost 2 bases, the J end lost 1 base, and 5 bases lay between the germline ends. CDR3 sequence: CSVEIENTGELFF. The CDR3 DNA reads TGCAGCGTTGAAATTGAGAACACCGGGGAGCTGTTTTTT.

This clonotype was detected only a few times. This chain links TRBV7-2 with TRBJ2-3; D possibly corresponds to TRBD2 (6 bases). The CDR3 has 15 amino acids. With 5 bases removed from V and 0 bases from J, the gap between germline ends came to 12 bases. Germline values: CDR1 SGHTA, CDR2 FQGNSA. The CDR3 sequence: CASSRRGPSTDTQYF. The CDR3 DNA follows: TGTGCCAGCAGCCGGAGGGGACCTAGCACAGATACGCAGTATTTT. Drawing the rest from reference TRBV7-2 and TRBJ2-3, the complete variable domain is GAGVSQSPSNKVTEKGKDVELRCDPISGHTALYWYRQSLGQGLEFLIYFQGNSAPDKSGLPSDRFSAERTGGSVSTLTIQRTQQEDSAVYLCASSRRGPSTDTQYFGPGTRLTVL.